This entry features one T cell receptor beta chain sequence. What it binds is not known. This specimen belongs to a study of T-cell reconstitution after alpha-beta-depleted transplantation in children. TCRbeta library construction was performed incorporating unique molecular identifiers. TCRdb re-derived calls from the PCR reads in MiXCR, one entry per CDR3 protein. The sample lists approximately 230,000 distinct CDR3 sequences, 20% to 30% occurring once. The CDR3 contains 15 residues. The V gene lost 5 bases and the J gene lost 4 bases, with 17 bases spanning the gap. In germline, CDR1 is SGHTA, CDR2 FQGNSA. Regarding the study as a whole: Diversity of TCRbeta at day 60 was high in some patients, arising from surviving recipient T cells and thymic progenitors. Reportedly, alpha-beta T cells present about two months post-transplant originated from several hundred expanded clones of graft origin. Among T cells one year after transplant, newly produced cells accounted for most counts and diversity.

The sequenced sample was PBMCs, mostly from graft donor cells, obtained 360 days after TCRalphabeta/CD19-depleted stem cell transplant. The clonotype comes from a female patient younger than 10 who had a stem cell transplant for congenital amegakaryocytic thrombocytopenia, so the T cells may come from the graft donor. The V gene is TRBV7-2, the J gene TRBJ1-2; D is unresolved. CDR3 region: CASSPETHTAYGYTF. CDR3 in DNA: TGTGCCAGCAGCCCCGAGACACACACCGCCTATGGCTACACCTTC.